The rows below give T cell receptor beta chains drawn from one sample of a study of neurological immune-mediated disorders. TCRdb re-derived calls from the 5' RACE reads in MiXCR, one entry per CDR3 protein. This table holds about 78,000 distinct CDR3 sequences, less than 5.5% found once. The source material was PBMCs. The receptors come from a woman in her 30s with multiple sclerosis. Both conserved end residues are trimmed from each CDR3. The order of the fields is CDR3 protein, J gene, clone size, V gene. Size tells how often a clone was seen (once, few, many) or the class of an expanded clone, and some rows leave it out.

CDR3 protein: ASSLGRRDRTYNEQF
J gene: TRBJ2-1
clone size: many
V gene: TRBV5-1

CDR3 protein: SVEAGGGPEAF
J gene: TRBJ1-1
clone size: many
V gene: TRBV29-1

CDR3 protein: ATNRDLNTEAF
J gene: TRBJ1-1
clone size: many
V gene: TRBV28

CDR3 protein: ATSRKQGDYNEQF
J gene: TRBJ2-1
clone size: -
V gene: TRBV15

CDR3 protein: ASSLEGLSNEKLF
J gene: TRBJ1-4
clone size: few
V gene: TRBV5-1

CDR3 protein: ASSPGLAGEF
J gene: TRBJ2-1
clone size: many
V gene: TRBV12-3/TRBV12-4

CDR3 protein: ASSLTSYNEQF
J gene: TRBJ2-1
clone size: many
V gene: TRBV7-2

CDR3 protein: ASTGGEDGNTIY
J gene: TRBJ1-3
clone size: few
V gene: TRBV27

CDR3 protein: ASSDTVYGGYT
J gene: TRBJ1-2
clone size: many
V gene: TRBV18

CDR3 protein: ASSSPPGETQY
J gene: TRBJ2-5
clone size: many
V gene: TRBV5-1

CDR3 protein: ASSHRDREKNIQY
J gene: TRBJ2-4
clone size: many
V gene: TRBV5-1

CDR3 protein: ASTPTGPNTEAF
J gene: TRBJ1-1
clone size: many
V gene: TRBV12-3/TRBV12-4

CDR3 protein: ASSVTGANQPQH
J gene: TRBJ1-5
clone size: -
V gene: TRBV19

CDR3 protein: AISEEGPGLYNSPLH
J gene: TRBJ1-6
clone size: many
V gene: TRBV10-3